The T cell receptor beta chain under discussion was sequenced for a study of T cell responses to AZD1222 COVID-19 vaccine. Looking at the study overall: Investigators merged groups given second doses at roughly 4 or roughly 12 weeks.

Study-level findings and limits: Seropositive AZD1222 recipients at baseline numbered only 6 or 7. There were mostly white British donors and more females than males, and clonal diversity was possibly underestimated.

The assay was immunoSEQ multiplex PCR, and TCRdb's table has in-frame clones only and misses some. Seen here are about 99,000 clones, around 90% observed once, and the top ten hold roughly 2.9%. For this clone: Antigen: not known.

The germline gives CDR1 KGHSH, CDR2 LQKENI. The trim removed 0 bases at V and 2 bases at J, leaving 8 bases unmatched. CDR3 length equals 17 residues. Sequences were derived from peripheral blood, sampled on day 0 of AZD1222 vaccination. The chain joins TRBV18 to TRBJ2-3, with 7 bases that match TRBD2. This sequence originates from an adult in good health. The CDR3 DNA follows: TGTGCCAGCTCACCACCGATGGCTAGCGGCCCCACAGATACGCAGTATTTT. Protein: CASSPPMASGPTDTQYF. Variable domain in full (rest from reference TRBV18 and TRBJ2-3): NAGVMQNPRHLVRRRGQEARLRCSPMKGHSHVYWYRQLPEEGLKFMVYLQKENIIDESGMPKERFSAEFPKEGPSILRIQQVVRGDSAAYFCASSPPMASGPTDTQYFGPGTRLTVL.